The rows below give T cell receptor beta chains drawn from one sample of a study of T cell repertoires in cytomegalovirus infection. Antigens of these TCRs are unknown. TCRdb re-analysed the reads in MiXCR, keeping a single row per CDR3 protein. The data show 400,000 to 600,000 distinct CDR3 sequences, roughly 43% seen once. Sequenced material: cultured PBMCs, taken from culture after CMV antigen stimulation. Every receptor here comes from a human donor in good health (CMV status not recorded). Some clones in this sample may be carry-over from other donors' samples. Each CDR3 is given with its conserved first and last residue. The D gene is left open where the match is weak. Part of the rows lack a size; the others show once, few, many or a class for expanded clones.

TRBJ2-7,TRBV6-6,-,-,TGTGCCAGCAGTTCTGGTCGGTTCCGGGACGACCACTACGAGCAGTACTTC,CASSSGRFRDDHYEQYF
TRBJ2-7,TRBV12-3/TRBV12-4,many,-,TGTGCCAGCAGTTTAGTGGTGTACGAGCAGTACTTC,CASSLVVYEQYF
TRBJ2-5,TRBV28,few,TRBD2,TGTGCCAGCAGTTTGGGACTACTCCAAGAGACCCAGTACTTC,CASSLGLLQETQYF
TRBJ2-5,TRBV7-6,-,-,TGTGCCAGCAGCTTAGGGCTTCAGGGTACGGGCCAAGAGACCCAGTACTTC,CASSLGLQGTGQETQYF
TRBJ2-1,TRBV2,-,-,TGTGCCAGCAGTCCACCGACTACGCACAATGAGCAGTTCTTC,CASSPPTTHNEQFF
TRBJ2-7,TRBV7-2,many,-,TGTGCCAGCAGCTTAGTGTGGGACCCCTCCTACGAGCAGTACTTC,CASSLVWDPSYEQYF
TRBJ2-7,TRBV7-2,many,-,TGTGCCAGCAGCTTGAAAGGAGCGTACGAGCAGTACTTC,CASSLKGAYEQYF
TRBJ2-3,TRBV7-2,many,TRBD2,TGTGCCAGCAGCCTCCGGACTAGCGGGGGGGCGGTGGGCACAGATACGCAGTATTTT,CASSLRTSGGAVGTDTQYF
TRBJ2-5,TRBV11-1,few,-,TGTGCCAGCAGCAACCAGGCGGGGCAAGAGACCCAGTACTTC,CASSNQAGQETQYF
TRBJ1-5,TRBV19,few,TRBD1,TGTGCCAGTAGTATAACGACAGGGTCTCAGCCCCAGCATTTT,CASSITTGSQPQHF
TRBJ2-6,TRBV6-8,-,-,TGTGCCAGCAGTTACGGGGGTGAGGCCAACGTCCTGACTTTC,CASSYGGEANVLTF
TRBJ2-3,TRBV19,once,TRBD2,TGTGCCAGTAGTATGACTAGCGGGCCATTCACAGATACGCAGTATTTT,CASSMTSGPFTDTQYF
TRBJ2-1,TRBV12-3/TRBV12-4,-,-,TGTGCCAGCAGTATTAATCTAGCCATCGGTGCCCATGAGCAGTTCTTC,CASSINLAIGAHEQFF
TRBJ2-7,TRBV11-2,-,TRBD1,TGTGCCAGCAGCCCCACACCAATAGACAGGGTGCTCTACGAGCAGTACTTC,CASSPTPIDRVLYEQYF
TRBJ2-2,TRBV3-1,-,-,TGTGCCAGCGCGGGACAGCTAATTCTGAACACCGGGGAGCTGTTTTTT,CASAGQLILNTGELFF
TRBJ2-5,TRBV7-8,-,-,TGTGCCAGCGTGATGGGGGGGGGCGAGACCCAGTACTTC,CASVMGGGETQYF
TRBJ2-5,TRBV7-2,few,-,TGTGCCAGCAGCCCACAAAGCCGGTACCAAGAGACCCAGTACTTC,CASSPQSRYQETQYF
TRBJ2-4,TRBV28,-,TRBD1,TGTTCCTGCAGGGGACAGGATTTAAACATTCAGTACTTC,CSCRGQDLNIQYF
TRBJ2-1,TRBV6-6,-,-,TGTGCCAGCAGTTACCCTCGAGCGCTGAGCTCCTACAATGAGCAGTTCTTC,CASSYPRALSSYNEQFF
TRBJ2-4,TRBV7-9,-,-,TGTGCCAGCAGCACGCCAGTTCTAGCCAAAAACATTCAGTACTTC,CASSTPVLAKNIQYF
TRBJ2-5,TRBV7-2,few,-,TGTGCCAGCAGCTTCCATAGTTACCAAGAGACCCAGTACTTC,CASSFHSYQETQYF
TRBJ2-1,TRBV7-3,-,-,TGTGCCAGCAGCTTCACCCTAGGGCCCTACAATGAGCAGTTCTTC,CASSFTLGPYNEQFF
TRBJ2-7,TRBV6-8,-,-,TGTGCCAGCAGCGTTGACAGGATCTACGAGCAGTACTTC,CASSVDRIYEQYF
TRBJ1-5,TRBV28,once,-,TGTGCCAGCAGCTTAGTTACGCAGCCCCAGCATTTT,CASSLVTQPQHF
TRBJ1-2,TRBV7-2,few,-,TGTGCCAGCAGCCCCGGTTTAGGGGACTATGGCTATGGCTACACCTTC,CASSPGLGDYGYGYTF
TRBJ1-5,TRBV5-6,-,-,TGTGCCAGCAGCCAAGGACATCGCAATCAGCCCCAGCATTTT,CASSQGHRNQPQHF
TRBJ2-1,TRBV20-1,-,TRBD2,TGCAGTGCTGACACCGGGACTAGCGGGCATAATGAGCAGTTCTTC,CSADTGTSGHNEQFF
TRBJ2-7,TRBV7-9,-,-,TGTGCCAGCAGCTCTAGGACAGCCACTCCCTACGAGCAGTACTTC,CASSSRTATPYEQYF
TRBJ2-3,TRBV6-6,-,TRBD1,TGTGCCAGCAGTTTTCGGACAGGGGGCACAGATACGCAGTATTTT,CASSFRTGGTDTQYF
TRBJ1-1,TRBV7-9,few,TRBD1,TGTGCCAGCAGCTTAGGCCCGGGACAGGGTTCCACTGAAGCTTTCTTT,CASSLGPGQGSTEAFF
TRBJ2-1,TRBV5-1,-,TRBD2,TGCGCCAGCAGCGGAAGCGGGGGGGTCGGAGATGAGCAGTTCTTC,CASSGSGGVGDEQFF
TRBJ1-1,TRBV7-2,few,TRBD1,TGTGCCAGCAGCTTGCCCGCAGGGGGCACGTACACTGAAGCTTTCTTT,CASSLPAGGTYTEAFF
TRBJ2-7,TRBV6-1,-,-,TGTGCCAGCGGTGGACAGTTCCCGCCCTACGAGCAGTACTTC,CASGGQFPPYEQYF
TRBJ2-7,TRBV4-3,once,-,TGCGCCAGCAGCCAGGTCCCCGGGGGGACAGCGAGCTACGAGCAGTACTTC,CASSQVPGGTASYEQYF
TRBJ2-7,TRBV6-1,many,-,TGTGCCAGCAGTGAAGACGTAAGGAGCTACGAGCAGTACTTC,CASSEDVRSYEQYF
TRBJ2-7,TRBV7-2,-,TRBD2,TGTGCCAGCAGCCAGCCGGGAGGGACCTACGAGCAGTACTTC,CASSQPGGTYEQYF
TRBJ2-1,TRBV19,-,-,TGTGCCAGTAGTATAGGGAGTGACAATGAGCAGTTCTTC,CASSIGSDNEQFF
TRBJ1-1,TRBV19,few,-,TGTGCCAGTAGTGCCCGACAGTTGAACACTGAAGCTTTCTTT,CASSARQLNTEAFF
TRBJ2-2,TRBV7-6,-,-,TGTGCCAGCAGCTTTTTAGGGGCGGGTACCGGGGAGCTGTTTTTT,CASSFLGAGTGELFF
TRBJ1-5,TRBV7-6,-,-,TGTGCCAGCAGCGCTTACGGGGATCAGCCCCAGCATTTT,CASSAYGDQPQHF
TRBJ2-5,TRBV7-2,few,-,TGTGCCAGCAGCGATCAGGGTAGGGGGAAGACCCAGTACTTC,CASSDQGRGKTQYF
TRBJ2-4,TRBV7-6,-,-,TGTGCCAGCAGCCCACGGCTGAGGTCGGCCAAAAACATTCAGTACTTC,CASSPRLRSAKNIQYF
TRBJ2-1,TRBV7-2,-,-,TGTGCCAGCAGCTTAGCGGGAGGCTTCCGGGAGCAGTTCTTC,CASSLAGGFREQFF
TRBJ1-1,TRBV5-1,-,-,TGCGCCAGCAGCTTGGAATCGGGGAGCACTGAAGCTTTCTTT,CASSLESGSTEAFF
TRBJ1-5,TRBV27,once,-,TGTGCCAGCAGTCACAGACGGTATAGCAATCAGCCCCAGCATTTT,CASSHRRYSNQPQHF